This TCR beta chain was observed in a study of T cell repertoires in cytomegalovirus infection. In the study overall: Shared public TCR beta signatures pointed to both CMV infection and a matching HLA type.

A note on this clonotype: Antigen: not known.

TCRdb called the reads again in MiXCR, with one record for every CDR3 protein. The data hold about 900,000 distinct CDR3 sequences, with around 32% observed a single time. J gave up 4 bases and V 0 bases, and 5 bases lay outside the gene matches. The length of the CDR3 is 16 residues. CDR1 is SGDLS and CDR2 is YYNGEE in the germline V gene. The sequencing used cultured CD8+ T cells from PBMCs, collected from culture after CMV antigen stimulation. This clonotype was obtained from a human donor in good health (CMV status not recorded). Some clones in this sample may be carry-over from other donors' samples. V is TRBV9 and J is TRBJ2-1, with 9 bases identical to TRBD1. The chain's CDR3 is CASSVESGTGYNEQFF. The CDR3, as DNA: TGTGCCAGCAGCGTAGAATCCGGGACAGGGTACAATGAGCAGTTCTTC. Drawing the rest from reference TRBV9 and TRBJ2-1, the complete variable domain is DSGVTQTPKHLITATGQRVTLRCSPRSGDLSVYWYQQSLDQGLQFLIQYYNGEERAKGNILERFSAQQFPDLHSELNLSSLELGDSALYFCASSVESGTGYNEQFFGPGTRLTVL.